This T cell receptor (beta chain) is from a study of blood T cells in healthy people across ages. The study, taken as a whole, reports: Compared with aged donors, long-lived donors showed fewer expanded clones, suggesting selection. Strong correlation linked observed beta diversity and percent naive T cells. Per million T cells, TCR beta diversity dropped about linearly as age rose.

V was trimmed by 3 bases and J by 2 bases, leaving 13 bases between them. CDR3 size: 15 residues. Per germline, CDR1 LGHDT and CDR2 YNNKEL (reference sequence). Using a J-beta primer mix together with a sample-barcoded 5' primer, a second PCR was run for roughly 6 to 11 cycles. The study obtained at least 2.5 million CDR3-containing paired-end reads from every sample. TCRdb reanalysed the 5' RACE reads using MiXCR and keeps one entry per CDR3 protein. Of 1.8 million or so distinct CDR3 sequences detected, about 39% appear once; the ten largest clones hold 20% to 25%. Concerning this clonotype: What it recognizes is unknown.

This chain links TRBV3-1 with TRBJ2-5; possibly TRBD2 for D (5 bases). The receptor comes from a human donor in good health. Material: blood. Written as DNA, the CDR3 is TGTGCCAGCAGCCAGAGTTCCGGCGGGCAAGAGACCCAGTACTTC. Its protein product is CASSQSSGGQETQYF.